Below, 5 T cell receptor beta chains from the same sample are listed, as sequenced in a study of spatial heterogeneity in lung cancer. TCRdb used MiXCR to reprocess the 5' RACE reads, holding one entry per CDR3 protein. The sample consists of roughly 39,000 distinct CDR3 sequences, 5.8% of them appearing once. Time point meaning: sample taken at primary tumor resection. Tumor, nontumor lung or frozen PBMC supplied whole RNA that was sequenced unsorted. The sample in question was PBMCs, obtained at surgery. These TCRs come from a male donor with early-stage non-small cell lung cancer.

This clonotype was picked up many times. The chain has TRBV23-1 and TRBJ2-7; D is unresolved. TRBV23-1 is classed as an ORF, of uncertain function. This CDR3 contains 11 residues. Between the trimmed V and J ends, which lost 2 bases and 5 bases, there was a span of 4 bases. The CDR3 protein is CASSQRHEQYF. The CDR3 DNA is TGCGCCAGCAGTCAAAGGCACGAGCAGTACTTC.

The sample holds many counts of this clonotype. The chain combines TRBV12-3 or TRBV12-4 with TRBJ2-2, with D possibly called TRBD1 or TRBD2 (5 bases each). Trimming pared 3 bases from V and 5 bases from J, leaving 13 bases between. The CDR3 contains 15 residues. The CDR3: CASSFLGVQTGELFF. The CDR3, as DNA: TGTGCCAGCAGTTTCCTGGGGGTTCAAACCGGGGAGCTGTTTTTT.

The chain carries TRBV7-3 and TRBJ2-6; tentatively, D is TRBD1 (6 bases). CDR1 SGHTA and CDR2 FQGTGA come from the germline V gene. The CDR3 is made up of 15 amino acids. V was pared by 5 bases and J by 4 bases, with 12 bases between. The CDR3 nucleotides are TGTGCCAGCAGCCAACAGGGCGCCGGGGCCAACGTCCTGACTTTC. Encoded protein: CASSQQGAGANVLTF.

This clonotype was counted ten times or more. This chain joins TRBV28 and TRBJ1-3, with D perhaps matching TRBD1 (6 bases). V lost 2 bases, J lost 0 bases, and 11 bases lay in between. This CDR3 region has 16 residues. CDR1 is MDHEN and CDR2 is SYDVKM in the germline V gene. CDR3 sequence reads: CASSLPQGNSGNTIYF. The CDR3 bases are TGTGCCAGCAGTTTACCACAGGGAAACTCTGGAAACACCATATATTTT. Variable domain in full (rest from reference TRBV28 and TRBJ1-3): DVKVTQSSRYLVKRTGEKVFLECVQDMDHENMFWYRQDPGLGLRLIYFSYDVKMKEKGDIPEGYSVSREKKERFSLILESASTNQTSMYLCASSLPQGNSGNTIYFGEGSWLTVV.

The chain uses TRBV21-1 and TRBJ1-6; TRBD1, as called in the table, went unchecked against the DNA. TRBV21-1 is annotated as a pseudogene. The CDR3 totals 15 residues. In DNA, the CDR3 is TGTGCCAGCATTACAGGGCAAGACTATAATTCACCCCTCCACTTT. It codes for CASITGQDYNSPLHF.